This paragraph reports one T cell receptor (beta chain). Its antigen is currently unknown. Primers for the PCR totalled 60 Vbeta and 13 Jbeta. Repertoires were generated with immunoSEQ multiplex PCR, while TCRdb's copy carries only in-frame clones and drops some. The table lists over 150,000 clones, roughly 80% of them singletons. All the people who gave samples were healthy bone marrow donors. V gave up 0 bases and J gave up 6 bases; unmatched junction bases: 7. Germline V gives CDR1 SGDLS, CDR2 YYNGEE. The CDR3 has 16 residues. The data stem from a study of cytomegalovirus exposure and HLA in healthy donors. Points from the study as a whole: A later analysis reported that several of the most significant clusters appeared to be linked to common viral pathogens, among them Epstein-Barr virus. The authors assumed roughly uniform sequencing depth across donors for presence/absence analyses. The study recorded 164 TCR beta chains that were cytomegalovirus-associated.

This rearrangement joins TRBV9 to TRBJ2-2, with 8 nucleotides matching TRBD1. The material sequenced was PBMCs. This receptor was obtained from a male donor in good health and CMV-seropositive. CDR3 coding DNA: TGTGCCAGCAGCGTAGGTCTCAGGGGGCGCGCCGGGGAGCTGTTTTTT. Translation: CASSVGLRGRAGELFF.